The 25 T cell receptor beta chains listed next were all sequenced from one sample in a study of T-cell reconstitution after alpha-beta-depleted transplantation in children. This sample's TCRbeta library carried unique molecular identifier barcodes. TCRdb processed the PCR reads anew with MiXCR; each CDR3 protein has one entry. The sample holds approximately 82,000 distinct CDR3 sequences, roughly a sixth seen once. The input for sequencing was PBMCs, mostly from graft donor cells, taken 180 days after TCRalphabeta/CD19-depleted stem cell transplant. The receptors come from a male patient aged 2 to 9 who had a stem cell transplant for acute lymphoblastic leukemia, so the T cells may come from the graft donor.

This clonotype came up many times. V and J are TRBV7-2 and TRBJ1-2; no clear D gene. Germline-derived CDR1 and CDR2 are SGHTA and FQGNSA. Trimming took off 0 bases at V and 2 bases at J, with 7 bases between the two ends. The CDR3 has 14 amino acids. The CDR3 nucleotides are TGTGCCAGCAGCTTAGCGCCCGGGAACTATGGCTACACCTTC. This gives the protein CASSLAPGNYGYTF.

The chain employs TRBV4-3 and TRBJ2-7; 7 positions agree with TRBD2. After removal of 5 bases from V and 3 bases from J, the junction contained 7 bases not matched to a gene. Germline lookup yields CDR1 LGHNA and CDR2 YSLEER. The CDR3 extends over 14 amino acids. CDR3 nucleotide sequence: TGCGCCAGCAGCACGGGACTATCCGACTACGAGCAGTACTTC. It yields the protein CASSTGLSDYEQYF.

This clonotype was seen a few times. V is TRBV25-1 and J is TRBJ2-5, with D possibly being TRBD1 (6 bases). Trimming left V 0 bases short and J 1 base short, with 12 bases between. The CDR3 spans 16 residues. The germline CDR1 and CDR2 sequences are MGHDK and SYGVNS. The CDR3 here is CASSEYPLTGQETQYF. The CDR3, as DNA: TGTGCCAGCAGTGAATATCCCCTGACAGGCCAAGAGACCCAGTACTTC. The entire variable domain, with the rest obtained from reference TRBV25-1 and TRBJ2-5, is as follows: EADIYQTPRYLVIGTGKKITLECSQTMGHDKMYWYQQDPGMELHLIHYSYGVNSTEKGDLSSESTVSRIRTEHFPLTLESARPSHTSQYLCASSEYPLTGQETQYFGPGTRLLVL.

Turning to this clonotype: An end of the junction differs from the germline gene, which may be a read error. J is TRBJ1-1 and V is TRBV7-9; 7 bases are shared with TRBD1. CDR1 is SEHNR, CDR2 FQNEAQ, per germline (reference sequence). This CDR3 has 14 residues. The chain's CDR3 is CVSSADRATLEAFF. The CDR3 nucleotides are TGTGTCAGCAGTGCAGACAGGGCAACACTGGAAGCTTTCTTT.

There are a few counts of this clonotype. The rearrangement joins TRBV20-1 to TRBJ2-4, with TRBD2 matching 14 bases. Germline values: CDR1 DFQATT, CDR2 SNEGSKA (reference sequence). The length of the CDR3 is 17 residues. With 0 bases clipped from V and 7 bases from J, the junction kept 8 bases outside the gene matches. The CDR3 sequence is CSAREPRLAGGSNIQYF. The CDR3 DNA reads TGCAGTGCTAGAGAGCCTCGACTAGCGGGGGGGAGTAACATTCAGTACTTC.

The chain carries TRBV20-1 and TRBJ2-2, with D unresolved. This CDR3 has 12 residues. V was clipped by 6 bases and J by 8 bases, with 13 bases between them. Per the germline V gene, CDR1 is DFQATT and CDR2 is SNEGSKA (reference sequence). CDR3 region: CSARKPLGELFF. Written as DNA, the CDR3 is TGCAGTGCCCGGAAGCCATTGGGGGAGCTGTTTTTT.

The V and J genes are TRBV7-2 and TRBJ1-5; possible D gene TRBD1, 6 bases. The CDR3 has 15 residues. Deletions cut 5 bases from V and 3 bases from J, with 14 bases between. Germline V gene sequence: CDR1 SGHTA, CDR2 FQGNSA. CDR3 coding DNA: TGTGCCAGCAGCCCAGGACAGATAAACAATCAGCCCCAGCATTTT. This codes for CASSPGQINNQPQHF. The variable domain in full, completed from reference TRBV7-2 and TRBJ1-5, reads GAGVSQSPSNKVTEKGKDVELRCDPISGHTALYWYRQSLGQGLEFLIYFQGNSAPDKSGLPSDRFSAERTGGSVSTLTIQRTQQEDSAVYLCASSPGQINNQPQHFGDGTRLSIL.

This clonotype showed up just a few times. Here the CDR3 reads CASSPTRDGYEQYF. CDR3 coding DNA: TGTGCCAGCTCACCAACTCGAGACGGCTACGAGCAGTACTTC. The chain employs TRBV18 and TRBJ2-7; D gene ambiguous. Germline V gene sequence: CDR1 KGHSH, CDR2 LQKENI. Trimming took 2 bases from V and 3 from J, leaving 11 bases between them. CDR3 size: 14 residues. The entire variable domain, with the rest obtained from reference TRBV18 and TRBJ2-7, is as follows: NAGVMQNPRHLVRRRGQEARLRCSPMKGHSHVYWYRQLPEEGLKFMVYLQKENIIDESGMPKERFSAEFPKEGPSILRIQQVVRGDSAAYFCASSPTRDGYEQYFGPGTRLTVT.

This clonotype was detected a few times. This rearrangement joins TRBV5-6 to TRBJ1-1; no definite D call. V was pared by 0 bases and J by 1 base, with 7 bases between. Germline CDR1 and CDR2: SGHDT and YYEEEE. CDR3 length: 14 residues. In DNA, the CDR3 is TGTGCCAGCAGCTTGGGACGAGAGAACACTGAAGCTTTCTTT. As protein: CASSLGRENTEAFF.

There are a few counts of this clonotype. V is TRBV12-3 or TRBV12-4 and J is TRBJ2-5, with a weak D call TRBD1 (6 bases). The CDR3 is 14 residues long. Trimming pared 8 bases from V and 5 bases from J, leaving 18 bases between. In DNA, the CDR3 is TGTGCCAGCGGCTCCCCAGGGGTCAGGGAGACCCAGTACTTC. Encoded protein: CASGSPGVRETQYF.

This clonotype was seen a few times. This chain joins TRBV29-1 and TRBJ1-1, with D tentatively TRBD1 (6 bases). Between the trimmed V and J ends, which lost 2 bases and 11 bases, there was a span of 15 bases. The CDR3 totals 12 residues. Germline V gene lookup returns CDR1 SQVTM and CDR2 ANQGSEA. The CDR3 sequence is CSVELKTGSAFF. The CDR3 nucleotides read TGCAGCGTTGAATTAAAGACAGGTTCGGCTTTCTTT.

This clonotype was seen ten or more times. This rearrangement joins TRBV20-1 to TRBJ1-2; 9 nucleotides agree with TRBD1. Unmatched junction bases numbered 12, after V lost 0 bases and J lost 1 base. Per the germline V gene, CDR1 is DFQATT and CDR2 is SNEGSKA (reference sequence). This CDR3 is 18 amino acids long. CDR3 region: CSARDDSGTGPLNYGYTF. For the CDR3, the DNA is TGCAGTGCTAGAGACGACTCGGGGACAGGGCCCCTTAACTATGGCTACACCTTC.

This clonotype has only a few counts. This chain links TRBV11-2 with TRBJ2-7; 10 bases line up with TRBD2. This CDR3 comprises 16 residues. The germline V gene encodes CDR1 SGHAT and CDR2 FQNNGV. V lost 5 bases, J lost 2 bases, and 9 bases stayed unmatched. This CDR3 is CASSALLAGDTYEQYF. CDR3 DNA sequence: TGTGCCAGCAGCGCCCTTCTAGCGGGGGATACCTACGAGCAGTACTTC.

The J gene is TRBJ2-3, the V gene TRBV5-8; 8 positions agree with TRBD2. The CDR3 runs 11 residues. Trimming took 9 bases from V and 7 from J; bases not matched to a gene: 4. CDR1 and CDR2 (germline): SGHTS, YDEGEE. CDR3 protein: CATSGGNTQYF. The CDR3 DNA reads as TGTGCCACCTCGGGGGGGAATACGCAGTATTTT.

The CDR3: CASSLRVGGSTDTQYF. DNA of the CDR3: TGTGCCAGCTCCCTTCGGGTGGGGGGGAGCACAGATACGCAGTATTTT. J is TRBJ2-3 and V is TRBV7-8; TRBD2 agrees at 7 bases. This CDR3 has 16 residues. The J segment lost 0 bases and the V segment lost 8 bases, leaving 11 bases of the junction unmatched. Germline V CDR1 and CDR2: SGHVS, FQNEAQ.

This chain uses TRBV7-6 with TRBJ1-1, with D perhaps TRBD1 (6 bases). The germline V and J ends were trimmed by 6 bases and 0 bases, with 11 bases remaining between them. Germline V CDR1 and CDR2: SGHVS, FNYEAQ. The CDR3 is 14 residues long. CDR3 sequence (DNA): TGTGCCAGCAGGAGGGACATTCTGAACACTGAAGCTTTCTTT. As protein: CASRRDILNTEAFF.

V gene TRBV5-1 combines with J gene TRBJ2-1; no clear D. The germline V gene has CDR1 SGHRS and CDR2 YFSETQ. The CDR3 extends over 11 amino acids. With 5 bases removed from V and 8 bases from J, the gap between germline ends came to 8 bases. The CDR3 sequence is CASRFEDEQFF. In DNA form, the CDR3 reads TGCGCCAGCAGGTTTGAGGATGAGCAGTTCTTC.

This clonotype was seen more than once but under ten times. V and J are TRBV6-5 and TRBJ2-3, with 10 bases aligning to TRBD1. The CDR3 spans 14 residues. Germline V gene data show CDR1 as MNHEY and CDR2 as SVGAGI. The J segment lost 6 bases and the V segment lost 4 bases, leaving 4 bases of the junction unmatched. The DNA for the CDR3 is TGTGCCAGCAGTTCAACGGACAGGGGGGATACGCAGTATTTT. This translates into CASSSTDRGDTQYF.

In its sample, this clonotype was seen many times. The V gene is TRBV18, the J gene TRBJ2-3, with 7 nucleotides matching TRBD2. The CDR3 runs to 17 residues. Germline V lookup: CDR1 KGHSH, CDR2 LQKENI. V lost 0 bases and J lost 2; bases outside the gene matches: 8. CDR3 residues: CASSPPGRAGFTDTQYF. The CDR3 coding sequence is TGTGCCAGCTCACCACCGGGGCGAGCGGGGTTCACAGATACGCAGTATTTT.

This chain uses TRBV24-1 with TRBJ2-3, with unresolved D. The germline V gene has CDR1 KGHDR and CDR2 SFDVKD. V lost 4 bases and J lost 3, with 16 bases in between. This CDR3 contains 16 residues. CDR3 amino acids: CATSDPGPPGTDTQYF. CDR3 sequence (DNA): TGTGCCACCAGTGACCCCGGTCCACCAGGTACAGATACGCAGTATTTT.

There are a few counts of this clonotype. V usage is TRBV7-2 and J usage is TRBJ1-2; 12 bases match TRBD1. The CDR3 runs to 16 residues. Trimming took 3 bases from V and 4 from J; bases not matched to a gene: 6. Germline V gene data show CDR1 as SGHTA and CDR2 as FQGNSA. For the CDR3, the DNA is TGTGCCAGCAGCTTCGCTTCGGGACAGGGGGCCTATGGCTACACCTTC. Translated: CASSFASGQGAYGYTF.

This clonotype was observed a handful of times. The chain's CDR3 is CSAREPWVQETQYF. The DNA of the CDR3 is TGCAGTGCTAGAGAACCCTGGGTCCAAGAGACCCAGTACTTC. The chain is built from TRBV20-1 and TRBJ2-5; D is undetermined. V was cut by 0 bases and J by 1 base, with 9 bases left in between. CDR1 and CDR2 from the germline V gene are DFQATT and SNEGSKA (reference sequence). The CDR3 sequence is 14 residues long.

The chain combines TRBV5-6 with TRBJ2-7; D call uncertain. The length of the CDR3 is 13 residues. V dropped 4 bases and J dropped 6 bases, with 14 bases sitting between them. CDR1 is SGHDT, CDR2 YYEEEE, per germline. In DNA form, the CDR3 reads TGTGCCAGCAGCCCCGGGCTGCTCTGCGAGCAGTACTTC. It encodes CASSPGLLCEQYF.

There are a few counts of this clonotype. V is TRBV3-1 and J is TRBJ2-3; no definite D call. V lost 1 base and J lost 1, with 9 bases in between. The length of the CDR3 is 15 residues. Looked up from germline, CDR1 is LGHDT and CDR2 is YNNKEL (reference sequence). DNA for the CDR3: TGTGCCAGCAGCCAAGGTCCCGAAGGCACAGATACGCAGTATTTT. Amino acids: CASSQGPEGTDTQYF.

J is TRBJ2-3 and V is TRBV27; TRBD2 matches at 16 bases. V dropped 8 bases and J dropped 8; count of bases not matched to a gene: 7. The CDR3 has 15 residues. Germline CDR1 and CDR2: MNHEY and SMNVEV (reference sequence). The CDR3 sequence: CASYGTSGGVGTQYF. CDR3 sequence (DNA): TGTGCCAGCTACGGGACTAGCGGGGGGGTAGGTACGCAGTATTTT.